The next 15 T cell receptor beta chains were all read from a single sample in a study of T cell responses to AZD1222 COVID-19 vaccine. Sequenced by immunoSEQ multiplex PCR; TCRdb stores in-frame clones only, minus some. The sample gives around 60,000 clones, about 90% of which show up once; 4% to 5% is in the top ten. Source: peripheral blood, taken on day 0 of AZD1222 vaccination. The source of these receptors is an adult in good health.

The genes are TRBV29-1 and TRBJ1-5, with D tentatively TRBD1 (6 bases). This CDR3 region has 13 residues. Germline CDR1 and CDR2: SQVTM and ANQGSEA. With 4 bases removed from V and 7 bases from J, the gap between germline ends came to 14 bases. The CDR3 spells CSVGGGPDQPQHF. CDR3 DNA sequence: TGCAGCGTTGGAGGGGGGCCCGACCAGCCCCAGCATTTT.

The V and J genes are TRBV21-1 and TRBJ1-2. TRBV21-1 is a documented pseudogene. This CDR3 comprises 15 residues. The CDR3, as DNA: TGTGCCAGCAGCCAACCCTCGGGGATTGTCTATGGCTACACCTTC. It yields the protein CASSQPSGIVYGYTF.

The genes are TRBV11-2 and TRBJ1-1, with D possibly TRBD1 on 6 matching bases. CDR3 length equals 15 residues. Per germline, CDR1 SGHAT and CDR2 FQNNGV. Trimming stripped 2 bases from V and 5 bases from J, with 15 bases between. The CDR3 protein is CASSLIRGRQTEAFF. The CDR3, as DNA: TGTGCCAGCAGCTTAATCCGGGGGCGCCAAACTGAAGCTTTCTTT.

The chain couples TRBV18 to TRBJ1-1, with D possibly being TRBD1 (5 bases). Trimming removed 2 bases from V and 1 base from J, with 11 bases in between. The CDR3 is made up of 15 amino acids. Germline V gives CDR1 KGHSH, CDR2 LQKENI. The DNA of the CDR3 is TGTGCCAGCTCACCAGGGCAGGGAAGGAACACTGAAGCTTTCTTT. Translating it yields CASSPGQGRNTEAFF.

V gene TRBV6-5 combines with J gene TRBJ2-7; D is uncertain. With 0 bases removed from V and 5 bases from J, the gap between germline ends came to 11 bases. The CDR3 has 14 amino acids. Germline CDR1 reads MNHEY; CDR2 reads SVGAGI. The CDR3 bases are TGTGCCAGCAGTTACTCCGTGTCTACTGACGAGCAGTACTTC. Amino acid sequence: CASSYSVSTDEQYF.

The CDR3 DNA reads TGTGCCAGCAGTCAAGGACAGGGCGGCTATGGCTACACCTTC. Protein sequence: CASSQGQGGYGYTF. The chain links TRBV6-6 to TRBJ1-2; TRBD1 agrees at 8 bases. CDR1 and CDR2 (germline): MNHNY, SVGAGI (reference sequence). V lost 5 bases, J lost 4 bases, and 6 bases stayed unmatched. The CDR3 totals 14 residues.

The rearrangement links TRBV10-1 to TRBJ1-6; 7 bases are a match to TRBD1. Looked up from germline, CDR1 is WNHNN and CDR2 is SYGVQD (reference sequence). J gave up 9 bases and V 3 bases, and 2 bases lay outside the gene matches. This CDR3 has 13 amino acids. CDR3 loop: CASSDHRGSPLHF. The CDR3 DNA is TGCGCCAGCAGTGACCACAGGGGTTCACCCCTCCACTTT.

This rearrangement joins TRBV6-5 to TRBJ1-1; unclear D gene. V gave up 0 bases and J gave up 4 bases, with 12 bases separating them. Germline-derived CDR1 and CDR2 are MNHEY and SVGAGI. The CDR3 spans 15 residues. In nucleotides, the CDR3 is TGTGCCAGCAGTTACTCGGCTGAAATCAGCACTGAAGCTTTCTTT. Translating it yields CASSYSAEISTEAFF.

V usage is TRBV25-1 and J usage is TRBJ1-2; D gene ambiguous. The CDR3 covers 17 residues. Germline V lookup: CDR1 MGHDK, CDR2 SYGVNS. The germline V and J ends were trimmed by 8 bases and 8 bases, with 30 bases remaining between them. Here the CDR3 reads CASPYLRLVLSPCGYTF. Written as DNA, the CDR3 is TGTGCCAGCCCCTATTTAAGACTGGTCCTCTCGCCATGCGGCTACACCTTC.

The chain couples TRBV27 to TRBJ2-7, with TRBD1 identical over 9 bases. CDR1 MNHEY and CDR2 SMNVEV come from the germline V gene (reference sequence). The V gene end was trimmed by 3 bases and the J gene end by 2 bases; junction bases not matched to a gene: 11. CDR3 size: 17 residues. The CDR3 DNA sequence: TGTGCCAGCAGTTTTTCCCTTAGACAGGGGGGGGCCTACGAGCAGTACTTC. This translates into CASSFSLRQGGAYEQYF.

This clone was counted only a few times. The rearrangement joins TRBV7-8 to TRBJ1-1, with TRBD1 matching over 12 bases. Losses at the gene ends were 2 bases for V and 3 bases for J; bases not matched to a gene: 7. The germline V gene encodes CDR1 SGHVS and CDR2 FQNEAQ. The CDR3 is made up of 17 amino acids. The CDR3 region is CASSLRDRGLGDTEAFF. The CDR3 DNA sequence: TGTGCCAGCAGCTTACGGGACAGGGGGCTCGGGGACACTGAAGCTTTCTTT.

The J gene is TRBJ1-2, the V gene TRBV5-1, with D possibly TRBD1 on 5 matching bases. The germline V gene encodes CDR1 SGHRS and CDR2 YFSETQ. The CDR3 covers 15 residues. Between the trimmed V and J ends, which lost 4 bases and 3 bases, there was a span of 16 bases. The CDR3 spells CASSPAQGRDYGYTF. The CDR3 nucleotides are TGCGCCAGCAGCCCAGCTCAGGGACGGGACTATGGCTACACCTTC.

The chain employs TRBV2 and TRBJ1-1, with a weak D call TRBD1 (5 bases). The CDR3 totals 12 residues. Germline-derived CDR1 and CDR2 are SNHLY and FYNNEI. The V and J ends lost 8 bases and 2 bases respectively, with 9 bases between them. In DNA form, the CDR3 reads TGTGCCAGCCGGGGCTTCAACACTGAAGCTTTCTTT. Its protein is CASRGFNTEAFF.

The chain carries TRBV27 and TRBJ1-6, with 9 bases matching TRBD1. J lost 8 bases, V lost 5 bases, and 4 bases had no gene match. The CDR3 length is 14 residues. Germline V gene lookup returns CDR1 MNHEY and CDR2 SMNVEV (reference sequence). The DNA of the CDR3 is TGTGCCAGCAGTCCCGACAGGGGGTATTCACCCCTCCACTTT. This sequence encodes CASSPDRGYSPLHF.

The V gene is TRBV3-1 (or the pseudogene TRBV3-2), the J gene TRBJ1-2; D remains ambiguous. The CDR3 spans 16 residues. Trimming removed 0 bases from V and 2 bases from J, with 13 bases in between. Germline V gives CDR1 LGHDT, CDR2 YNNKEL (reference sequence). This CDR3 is CASSQERGGPNYGYTF. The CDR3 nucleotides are TGTGCCAGCAGCCAAGAGAGAGGTGGCCCCAACTATGGCTACACCTTC.